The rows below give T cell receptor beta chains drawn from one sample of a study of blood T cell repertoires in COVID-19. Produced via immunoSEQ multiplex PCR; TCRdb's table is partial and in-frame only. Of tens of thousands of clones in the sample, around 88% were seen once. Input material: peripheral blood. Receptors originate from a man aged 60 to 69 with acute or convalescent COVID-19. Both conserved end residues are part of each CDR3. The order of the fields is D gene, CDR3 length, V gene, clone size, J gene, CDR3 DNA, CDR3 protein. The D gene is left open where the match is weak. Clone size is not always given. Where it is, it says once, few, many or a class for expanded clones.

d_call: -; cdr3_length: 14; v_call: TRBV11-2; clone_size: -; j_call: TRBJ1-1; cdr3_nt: TGTGCCAGCAGCGTAGGGCTGAAGAACACTGAAGCTTTCTTT; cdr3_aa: CASSVGLKNTEAFF
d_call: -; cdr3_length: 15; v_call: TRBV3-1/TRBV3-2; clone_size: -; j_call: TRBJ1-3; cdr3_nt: TGTGCCAGCAGCCCCCGGGGGGGCTCTGGAAACACCATATATTTT; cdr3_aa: CASSPRGGSGNTIYF
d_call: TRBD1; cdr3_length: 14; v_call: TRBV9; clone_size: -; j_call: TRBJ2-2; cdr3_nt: TGTGCCAGCAAGCAGGGGGATTTTTCCGGGGAGCTGTTTTTT; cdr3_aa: CASKQGDFSGELFF
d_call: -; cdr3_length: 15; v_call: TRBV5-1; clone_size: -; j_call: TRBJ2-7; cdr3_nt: TGCGCCAGCAGCCCAGAGGGAAGAAAGACCTACGAGCAGTACTTC; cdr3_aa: CASSPEGRKTYEQYF
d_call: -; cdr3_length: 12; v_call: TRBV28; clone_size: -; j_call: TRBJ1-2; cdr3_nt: TGTGCCAGCAGTTTTGAGGTCTATGGCTACACCTTC; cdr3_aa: CASSFEVYGYTF
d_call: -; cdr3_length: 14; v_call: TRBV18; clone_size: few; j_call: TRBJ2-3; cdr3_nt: TGTGCCAGCTCCTCCGGGATAGGGACAGATACGCAGTATTTT; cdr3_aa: CASSSGIGTDTQYF
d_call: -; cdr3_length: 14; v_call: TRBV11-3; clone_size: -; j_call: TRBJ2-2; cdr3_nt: TGTGCCAGCAGCTTAGGGCAGAACACCGGGGAGCTGTTTTTT; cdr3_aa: CASSLGQNTGELFF
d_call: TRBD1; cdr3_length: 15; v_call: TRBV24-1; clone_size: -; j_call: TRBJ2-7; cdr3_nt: TGTGCCACCAGTAGTGGTAGGGGGCAGACCTACGAGCAGTACTTC; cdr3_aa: CATSSGRGQTYEQYF
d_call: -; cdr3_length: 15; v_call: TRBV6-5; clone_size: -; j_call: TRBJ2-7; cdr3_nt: TGTGCCAGCAGTTACCCCCGGCAGGGGAGATACGAGCAGTACTTC; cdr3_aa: CASSYPRQGRYEQYF
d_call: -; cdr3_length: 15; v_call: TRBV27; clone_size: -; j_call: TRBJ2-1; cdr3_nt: TGTGCCAGCAGTTCGGACTCACCCCAATACAATGAGCAGTTCTTC; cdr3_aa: CASSSDSPQYNEQFF
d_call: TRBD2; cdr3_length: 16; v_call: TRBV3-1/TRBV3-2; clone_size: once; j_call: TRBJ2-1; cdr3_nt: TGTGCCAGCAGCCTCCGACTAGCGGGAGCCCTCAATGAGCAGTTCTTC; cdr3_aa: CASSLRLAGALNEQFF
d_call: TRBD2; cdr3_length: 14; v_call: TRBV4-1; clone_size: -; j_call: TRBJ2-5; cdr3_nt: TGCGCCAGCAGCCAAGACCTAGCGGGAGTTTCCCAGTACTTC; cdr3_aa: CASSQDLAGVSQYF
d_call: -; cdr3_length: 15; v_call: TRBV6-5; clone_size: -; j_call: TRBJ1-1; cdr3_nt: TGTGCCAGCAGCCTAATGTCGTTTCCGAACACTGAAGCTTTCTTT; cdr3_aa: CASSLMSFPNTEAFF
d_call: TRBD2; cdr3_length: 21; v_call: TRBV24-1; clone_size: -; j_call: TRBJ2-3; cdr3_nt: TGTGCCACCAGTGGAAGGGCCGAGCGGGAGCGCCCCGGGTCTAACACAGATACGCAGTATTTT; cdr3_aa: CATSGRAERERPGSNTDTQYF
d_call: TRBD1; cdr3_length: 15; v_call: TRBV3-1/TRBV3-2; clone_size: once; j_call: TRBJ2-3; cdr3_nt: TGTGCCAGCAGCCCGGGACAGACTTCCACAGATACGCAGTATTTT; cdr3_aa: CASSPGQTSTDTQYF
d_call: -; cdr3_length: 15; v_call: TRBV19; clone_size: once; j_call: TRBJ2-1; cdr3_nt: TGTGCCAGTAGGGAATCCGGACTTTCCTACAATGAGCAGTTCTTC; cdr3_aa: CASRESGLSYNEQFF
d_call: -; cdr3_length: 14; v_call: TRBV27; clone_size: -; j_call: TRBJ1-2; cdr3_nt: TGTGCCAGCAGTTCAAGACGGGACTACTATGGCTACACCTTC; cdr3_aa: CASSSRRDYYGYTF
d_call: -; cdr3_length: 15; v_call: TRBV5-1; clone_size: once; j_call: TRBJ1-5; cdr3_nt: TGCGCCAGCAGCCCGCAGGGATATAGCAATCAGCCCCAGCATTTT; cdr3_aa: CASSPQGYSNQPQHF
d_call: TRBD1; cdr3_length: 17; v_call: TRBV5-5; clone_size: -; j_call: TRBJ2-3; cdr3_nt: TGTGCCAGCAGCTTGGTTGAGACAGGGGGCCGTGCAGATACGCAGTATTTT; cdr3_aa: CASSLVETGGRADTQYF
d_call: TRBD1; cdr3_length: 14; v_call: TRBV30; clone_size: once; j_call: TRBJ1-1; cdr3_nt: TGTGCCTGGAGTGTAGGACAGGGAGACACTGAAGCTTTCTTT; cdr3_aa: CAWSVGQGDTEAFF
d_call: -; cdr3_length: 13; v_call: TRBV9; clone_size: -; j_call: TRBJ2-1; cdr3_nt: TGTGCCAGCAGCGTTCCAGGGGGGAATGAGCAGTTCTTC; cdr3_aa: CASSVPGGNEQFF
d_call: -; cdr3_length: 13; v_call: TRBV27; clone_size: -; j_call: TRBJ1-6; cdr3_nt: TGTGCCAGCAGTCCGACACAGAATTCACCCCTCCACTTT; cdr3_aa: CASSPTQNSPLHF
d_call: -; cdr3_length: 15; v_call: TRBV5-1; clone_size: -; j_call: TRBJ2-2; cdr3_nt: TGCGCCAGCAGCTTACAAGGGGGGAACACCGGGGAGCTGTTTTTT; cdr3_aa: CASSLQGGNTGELFF
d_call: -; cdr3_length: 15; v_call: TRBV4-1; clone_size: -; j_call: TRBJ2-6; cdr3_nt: TGCGCCAGCAGCCGCCACTTCTCTGGGGCCAACGTCCTGACTTTC; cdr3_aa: CASSRHFSGANVLTF
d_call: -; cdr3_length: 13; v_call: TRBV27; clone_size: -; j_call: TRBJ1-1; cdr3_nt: TGTGCCAGCAGGGGACACCCTGTCGGTGAAGCTTTCTTT; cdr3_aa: CASRGHPVGEAFF